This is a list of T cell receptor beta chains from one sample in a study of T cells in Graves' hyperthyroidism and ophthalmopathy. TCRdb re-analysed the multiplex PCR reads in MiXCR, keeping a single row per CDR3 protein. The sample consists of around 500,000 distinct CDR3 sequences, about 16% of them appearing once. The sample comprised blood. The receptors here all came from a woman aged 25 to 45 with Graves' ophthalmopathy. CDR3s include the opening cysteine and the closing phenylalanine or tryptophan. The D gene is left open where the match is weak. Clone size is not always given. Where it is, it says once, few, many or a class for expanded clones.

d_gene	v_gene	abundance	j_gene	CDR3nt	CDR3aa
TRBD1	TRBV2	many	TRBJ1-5	TGTGCCAGCAGTGCGACAGGGGTAGGTGTAGGCAATCAGCCCCAGCATTTT	CASSATGVGVGNQPQHF
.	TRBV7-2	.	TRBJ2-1	TGTGCCAGCAGCGCCCGAGCGGGTCTTCTTACCAATGAGCAGTTCTTC	CASSARAGLLTNEQFF
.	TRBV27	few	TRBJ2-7	TGTGCCAGCAGTTTAAGGTTCACAGCTACCTACGAGCAGTACTTC	CASSLRFTATYEQYF
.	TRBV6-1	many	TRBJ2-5	TGTGCCAGCAGTGAAGGTGGGGGAGAGACCCAGTACTTC	CASSEGGGETQYF
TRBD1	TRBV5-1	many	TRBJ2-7	TGCGCCAGCAGCCACTTTGACAGGGTGGACGAGCAGTACTTC	CASSHFDRVDEQYF
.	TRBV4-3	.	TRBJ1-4	TGCGCCAGCAGCAAAACCGGCAGTATCAGTGAAAAACTGTTTTTT	CASSKTGSISEKLFF
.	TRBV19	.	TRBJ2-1	TGTGCCAGTAGTAACCTACTACTCGGCTACAATGAGCAGTTCTTC	CASSNLLLGYNEQFF
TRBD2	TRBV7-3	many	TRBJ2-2	TGTGCCAGCAGCTTACTAGCGGGCACCGGGGAGCTGTTTTTT	CASSLLAGTGELFF
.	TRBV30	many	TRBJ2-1	TGTGCCTGGAGTGTACCGAGGGGCCGTCGGTATGAGCAGTTCTTC	CAWSVPRGRRYEQFF
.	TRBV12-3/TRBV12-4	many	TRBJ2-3	TGTGCCAGCAGTCCTAGCCCGGCTGAAGGGGAGAGGGATACGCAGTATTTT	CASSPSPAEGERDTQYF
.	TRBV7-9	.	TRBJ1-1	TGTGCCAGCAACCGGCCGGGCAGGGAGGACACTGAAGCTTTCTTT	CASNRPGREDTEAFF
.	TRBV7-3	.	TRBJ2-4	TGTGCCAGCAGCTCAGGGGGGACCACATTAGACATTCAGTACTTC	CASSSGGTTLDIQYF
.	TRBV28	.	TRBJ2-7	TGTGCCAGCAGTTTCGGAGGGTTGGAGTTCTACGAGCAGTACTTC	CASSFGGLEFYEQYF
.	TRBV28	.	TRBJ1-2	TGTGCCAGCAGTTTAGCCACCACTACGGCCTTC	CASSLATTTAF
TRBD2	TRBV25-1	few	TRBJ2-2	TGTGCCAGCAGTTCGGGACTAGCGGGGATGATCGGGGAGCTGTTTTTT	CASSSGLAGMIGELFF
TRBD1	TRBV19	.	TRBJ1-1	TGTGCCAGTACCAAGGACAGGGCCACTGAAGCTTTCTTT	CASTKDRATEAFF
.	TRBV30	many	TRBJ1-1	TGTGCCTGGAGACCGGCGTTAGGGTTGAACACTGAAGCTTTCTTT	CAWRPALGLNTEAFF
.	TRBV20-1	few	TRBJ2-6	TGCAGTGCTAGAGGACAGGACTCTGGGGCCAACGTCCTGACTTTC	CSARGQDSGANVLTF
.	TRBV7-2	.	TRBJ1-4	TGTGCCAGCAGCGCAGACTTCGCTAATGAAAAACTGTTTTTT	CASSADFANEKLFF
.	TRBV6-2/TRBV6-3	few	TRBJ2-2	TGTGCCAGCAACGTCGGGGGATCAACCGGGGAGCTGTTTTTT	CASNVGGSTGELFF
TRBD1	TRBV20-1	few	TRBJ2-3	TGCAGTGTTCGACCACCGGGACAGGGCCCAGATACGCAGTATTTT	CSVRPPGQGPDTQYF
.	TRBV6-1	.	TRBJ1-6	TGTGCCAGCAGTGACAGGGGCCATTCACCCCTCCACTTT	CASSDRGHSPLHF
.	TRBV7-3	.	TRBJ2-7	TGTGCCAGCAGCCCTTCACCCGGGAATGACGAGCAGTACTTC	CASSPSPGNDEQYF
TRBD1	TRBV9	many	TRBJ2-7	TGTGCCAGCAGCACTTCTGCCCCCGGGACAGGGTGGGGCGAGCAGTACTTC	CASSTSAPGTGWGEQYF
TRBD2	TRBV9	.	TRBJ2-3	TGTGCCAGCAGCCTAGGAGCGGGAGGCGGGGATACGCAGTATTTT	CASSLGAGGGDTQYF
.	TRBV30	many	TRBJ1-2	TGTGCCTGGAACGGGATCTATGGCTACACCTTC	CAWNGIYGYTF
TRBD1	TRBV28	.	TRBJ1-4	TGTGCCAGCAGCCGCTCCGGGACAGCTCCTGAAAAACTGTTTTTT	CASSRSGTAPEKLFF
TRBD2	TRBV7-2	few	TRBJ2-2	TGTGCCAGCAGCCGGCGGGGGAGGTACACCGGGGAGCTGTTTTTT	CASSRRGRYTGELFF
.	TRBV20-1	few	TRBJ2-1	TGCAGTGCGAGGGCTCTAAATGAGCAGTTCTTC	CSARALNEQFF
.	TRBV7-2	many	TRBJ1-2	TGTGCCAGCAGCTTGGGGGAAGGTTACTATGGCTACACCTTC	CASSLGEGYYGYTF
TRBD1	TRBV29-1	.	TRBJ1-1	TGCAGCGTCCGCCAACAGGGGGCGAACACTGAAGCTTTCTTT	CSVRQQGANTEAFF
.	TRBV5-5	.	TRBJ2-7	TGTGCCAGCACCAGAGGGCAGACCGCCTACGAGCAGTACTTC	CASTRGQTAYEQYF
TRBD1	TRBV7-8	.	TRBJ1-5	TGTGCCAGCAGCTCCACAACAGGGGATCAGCCCCAGCATTTT	CASSSTTGDQPQHF
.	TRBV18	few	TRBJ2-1	TGTGCCAGCTCACCACCCCGGGACAGGAGCCTACTAGCGGTATTGTACAATGAGCAGTTCTTC	CASSPPRDRSLLAVLYNEQFF
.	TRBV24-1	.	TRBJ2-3	TGTGCCACCAGTGCGAAGTCTGAGCCTAGCACAGATACGCAGTATTTT	CATSAKSEPSTDTQYF
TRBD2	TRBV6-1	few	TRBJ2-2	TGTGCCAGCAGCCCCGACACTAGCGGGACCGGGGAGCTGTTTTTT	CASSPDTSGTGELFF
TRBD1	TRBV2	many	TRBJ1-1	TGTGCCAGCAGTGCCCAGGGGGCGTCGAGGGGTGAAGCTTTCTTT	CASSAQGASRGEAFF
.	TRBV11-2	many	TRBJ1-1	TGTGCCAGCAGCTTAGATGGACTCAACACTGAAGCTTTCTTT	CASSLDGLNTEAFF
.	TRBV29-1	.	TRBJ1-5	TGCAGCGTTGCCGCCTCTAGTCAGCCCCAGCATTTT	CSVAASSQPQHF
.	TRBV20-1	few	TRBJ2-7	TGCAGTGCACCTCGGATCGCCGAGCAGTACTTC	CSAPRIAEQYF